The source of this T cell receptor (beta chain) is a study of blood T cells in healthy people across ages. Germline-derived CDR1 and CDR2 are DFQATT and SNEGSKA (reference sequence). The ends were cut back, 6 bases at V and 2 bases at J, with 12 bases in the middle. CDR3 size: 13 residues. This clonotype showed up many times. PCR was performed a second time for about 7 to 11 cycles using a sample-barcoded 5' primer and a J-beta primer mix. TCRdb independently ran MiXCR on the 5' RACE reads; one entry per CDR3 protein. The sample has about 700,000 distinct CDR3 sequences; roughly 32% are singletons. Sample: blood. The chain joins TRBV20-1 to TRBJ2-3; D unresolved. The sequence came from a woman aged 80 or over in good health. The CDR3 DNA is TGCAGTGCAGTAGGTCCTGCCACAGATACGCAGTATTTT. Translation: CSAVGPATDTQYF.